These T cell receptor beta chains were read from a single sample in a study of cytomegalovirus exposure and HLA in healthy donors. Clones were sequenced by immunoSEQ multiplex PCR, and TCRdb holds only the in-frame ones, with some missing. The top ten hold roughly 1.1% of the sample, which has around 89,000 clones, approximately 81% seen once. Sequencing was carried out using PBMCs. The receptors originated from a girl under 10 years old in good health and CMV-seropositive. Both conserved end residues are part of each CDR3. The order of the fields is J gene, V gene, D gene, clone size, CDR3 DNA, CDR3 protein. A D gene is named only where the DNA matches it firmly. Clone size is stated in some rows and not others, as once, few, many or a class when expanded.

TRBJ2-1	TRBV4-3	.	.	TGCGCCAGCAGCCAAGATGGAGGGATTGAGCAGTTCTTC	CASSQDGGIEQFF
TRBJ1-5	TRBV28	TRBD1	.	TGTGCCAGCAGTACCCGGACAGGGGGGCGCCAGCCCCAGCATTTT	CASSTRTGGRQPQHF
TRBJ2-1	TRBV30	TRBD2	.	TGTGCCTGGAGTGTACAGAGCGGGAGGGCCGCCAATGAGCAGTTCTTC	CAWSVQSGRAANEQFF
TRBJ2-2	TRBV10-3	TRBD1	.	TGTGCCATCAGCGGAACAGGGGGCGGCACCGGGGAGCTGTTTTTT	CAISGTGGGTGELFF
TRBJ1-1	TRBV28	TRBD1	.	TGTGCGAGCGAAGGGGGCGACACTGAAGCTTTCTTT	CASEGGDTEAFF
TRBJ1-2	TRBV30	.	.	TGTGCCTGTAGAAGGAGGGTAGATGGCTACACCTTC	CACRRRVDGYTF
TRBJ2-6	TRBV15	.	.	TGTGCCACCAGCAGACCGAGGGTCTCTGGGGCCAACGTCCTGACTTTC	CATSRPRVSGANVLTF
TRBJ1-1	TRBV27	TRBD1	few	TGTGCCAGCACCTTAGGGACAGGGAACACTGAAGCTTTCTTT	CASTLGTGNTEAFF
TRBJ1-1	TRBV9	.	few	TGTGCCAGCAGCGGCCTGAGGGGACATGGTGACACTGGTGAAGCTTTCTTT	CASSGLRGHGDTGEAFF
TRBJ2-3	TRBV7-9	TRBD1	.	TGTGCCAGCAGCTTACCGGGACAGGGGGTATCCGAGGATACGCAGTATTTT	CASSLPGQGVSEDTQYF
TRBJ2-5	TRBV28	TRBD1	.	TGTGCCAGCAGTCGCCAGGGGGCAGGGGAGACCCAGTACTTC	CASSRQGAGETQYF
TRBJ2-1	TRBV29-1	TRBD2	.	TGCAGCGTTACCGGGACTAGCATAAATGAGCAGTTCTTC	CSVTGTSINEQFF
TRBJ1-3	TRBV7-9	TRBD1	.	TGTGCCAGCAGCCCACCGGACAGGTTCTTTGTAGGAAACACCATATATTTT	CASSPPDRFFVGNTIYF
TRBJ2-1	TRBV6-4	TRBD2	.	TGTGCCAGCAGTGACTCTAGCGGGAGCTACAATGAGCAGTTCTTC	CASSDSSGSYNEQFF
TRBJ2-1	TRBV7-9	TRBD2	once	TGTGCCAGCAGCTTAAGACTAGCGGGATTCTACAATGAGCAGTTCTTC	CASSLRLAGFYNEQFF
TRBJ2-7	TRBV27	.	.	TGTGCCAGCAGTTATGCGTTCGGTTCCTACGAGCAGTACTTC	CASSYAFGSYEQYF
TRBJ2-4	TRBV27	.	.	TGTGCCAGCAGAGGAGCGAATATAGCCAAAAACATTCAGTACTTC	CASRGANIAKNIQYF
TRBJ1-3	TRBV30	.	.	TGTGCCTTCAGGCCCCCTGGAAACACCATATATTTT	CAFRPPGNTIYF
TRBJ2-7	TRBV7-2	.	.	TGTGCCAGCAGCTTAGTTAGCGAGCAGTACTTC	CASSLVSEQYF
TRBJ2-2	TRBV29-1	TRBD2	once	TGCAGCGTTGGCGGGGGGAACACCGGGGAGCTGTTTTTT	CSVGGGNTGELFF
TRBJ1-1	TRBV6-1	.	.	TGTGCCAGCAGGGCCCAGGGGAACACTGAAGCTTTCTTT	CASRAQGNTEAFF
TRBJ2-3	TRBV9	.	.	TGTGCCAGCAGCGTATGGAGCGGAGGCACAGATACGCAGTATTTT	CASSVWSGGTDTQYF
TRBJ2-1	TRBV28	.	.	TGTGCCAGCAATTTGGGCCAGGGAGGCTACAATGAGCAGTTCTTC	CASNLGQGGYNEQFF
TRBJ2-7	TRBV5-6	TRBD1	.	TGTGCCAGCAGCGTCCGGGACAGGGGCCCCTACGAGCAGTACTTC	CASSVRDRGPYEQYF
TRBJ2-1	TRBV28	.	.	TGTGCCAGCAGTGGAGGGGCATCGGGACAGTACAATGAGCAGTTCTTC	CASSGGASGQYNEQFF
TRBJ2-6	TRBV10-3	.	.	TGTGCCATCAGTGAGTTCGGACAAGCTGGGGCCAACGTCCTGACTTTC	CAISEFGQAGANVLTF
TRBJ1-2	TRBV7-2	TRBD1	.	TGTGCCAGCAGCTTCCGGACAGGGGACGGCTACACCTTC	CASSFRTGDGYTF
TRBJ1-1	TRBV9	.	few	TGTGCCAGCAGCGTATTATCAGAGAACACTGAAGCTTTCTTT	CASSVLSENTEAFF